Each of the 31 T cell receptor beta chains below was sequenced from the same sample in a study of CD8 T cells in Susac syndrome. Random hexamers were used to reverse transcribe the RNA input (about 0.45 to 1 ug). TCRdb re-called the immunoSEQ multiplex PCR reads with MiXCR, one entry per CDR3 protein. The profile shows over 130,000 distinct CDR3 sequences, about 95% of them singletons. The sequenced sample was CD4+ T cells from PBMCs. These receptors came from a human donor with Susac syndrome.

The J gene is TRBJ2-3, the V gene TRBV20-1; 8 bases agree with TRBD2. Germline V gene data show CDR1 as DFQATT and CDR2 as SNEGSKA (reference sequence). J gave up 0 bases and V 6 bases, and 8 bases lay outside the gene matches. The CDR3 consists of 15 residues. CDR3 in amino acids: CSALGGGTSTDTQYF. The CDR3 coding sequence is TGCAGTGCCCTGGGCGGGGGGACTAGCACAGATACGCAGTATTTT.

The chain couples TRBV5-8 to TRBJ2-1; 9 bases are a match to TRBD1. CDR1 and CDR2 (germline): SGHTS, YDEGEE. V shed 0 bases and J 3 bases; nucleotides not matched to a gene: 13. CDR3 size: 19 residues. The CDR3 bases are TGTGCCAGCAGCTTGGGATTCCTCGGGACAGGGTCCCTCTACAATGAGCAGTTCTTC. Its translation: CASSLGFLGTGSLYNEQFF.

This chain connects TRBV7-9 to TRBJ2-3, with 8 bases fitting TRBD2. J lost 0 bases, V lost 5 bases, and 4 bases had no gene match. The CDR3 spans 15 residues. CDR1 is SEHNR and CDR2 is FQNEAQ in the germline V gene (reference sequence). The CDR3 DNA follows: TGTGCCAGCAGCCGAATAGCGGGGAGCACAGATACGCAGTATTTT. Translation gives CASSRIAGSTDTQYF. The full variable domain, in which reference TRBV7-9 and TRBJ2-3 provide the parts outside the CDR3, is DTGVSQNPRHKITKRGQNVTFRCDPISEHNRLYWYRQTLGQGPEFLTYFQNEAQLEKSRLLSDRFSAERPKGSFSTLEIQRTEQGDSAMYLCASSRIAGSTDTQYFGPGTRLTVL.

J is TRBJ1-1 and V is TRBV7-9, with D perhaps TRBD1 (5 bases). The CDR3 is made up of 15 amino acids. Germline-derived CDR1 and CDR2 are SEHNR and FQNEAQ (reference sequence). The V end was cut by 5 bases, the J end by 4 bases, with 17 bases between. The CDR3 loop is CASSTLEGLSTEAFF. CDR3 DNA sequence: TGTGCCAGCAGCACCCTGGAGGGGTTAAGCACTGAAGCTTTCTTT. Full variable domain (outside the CDR3, taken from reference TRBV7-9 and TRBJ1-1): DTGVSQNPRHKITKRGQNVTFRCDPISEHNRLYWYRQTLGQGPEFLTYFQNEAQLEKSRLLSDRFSAERPKGSFSTLEIQRTEQGDSAMYLCASSTLEGLSTEAFFGQGTRLTVV.

The chain uses TRBV7-2 and TRBJ2-5, with D perhaps being TRBD1 or TRBD2 (5 bases each). V lost 4 bases to trimming and J lost 4 bases, with 10 bases between them. The germline V gene encodes CDR1 SGHTA and CDR2 FQGNSA. This CDR3 is built from 13 residues. The CDR3 DNA sequence: TGTGCCAGCAGCTCCTTGAGGGGAGAGACCCAGTACTTC. Its translation is CASSSLRGETQYF.

This chain uses TRBV7-6 with TRBJ2-2; the match to TRBD1 covers 8 bases. Germline-derived CDR1 and CDR2 are SGHVS and FNYEAQ. The V and J ends lost 6 bases and 4 bases, in that order; junction bases with no gene match: 4. This CDR3 has 14 residues. The CDR3 DNA is TGTGCCAGCAGGCCAGGGGGCCTCACCGGGGAGCTGTTTTTT. Translation: CASRPGGLTGELFF. Full variable domain (remainder filled in from reference TRBV7-6 and TRBJ2-2): GAGVSQSPRYKVTKRGQDVALRCDPISGHVSLYWYRQALGQGPEFLTYFNYEAQQDKSGLPNDRFSAERPEGSISTLTIQRTEQRDSAMYRCASRPGGLTGELFFGEGSRLTVL.

The CDR3 here is CATSRDFGSGPKGEQYF. The CDR3, as DNA: TGTGCCACCAGCAGAGATTTTGGGAGCGGGCCGAAGGGGGAGCAGTACTTC. The V call is TRBV15, the J call TRBJ2-7; perhaps TRBD2 as D (6 bases). Germline V lookup: CDR1 LNHNV, CDR2 YYDKDF (reference sequence). Trimming left V 0 bases short and J 7 bases short, with 22 bases between. This CDR3 is built from 17 residues.

The sample holds one count of this clonotype. V gene TRBV20-1 combines with J gene TRBJ2-5, with D perhaps assigned TRBD1 or TRBD2 (5 bases each). Germline loops: CDR1 DFQATT, CDR2 SNEGSKA (reference sequence). This CDR3 has 13 residues. V lost 5 bases and J lost 2, with 12 bases in between. The CDR3 coding sequence is TGCAGTGCTGCCGGGACGGGGCAAGAGACCCAGTACTTC. Translating gives CSAAGTGQETQYF.

The chain uses TRBV5-5 and TRBJ2-5, with D uncertain. Germline assignment: CDR1 SGHKS and CDR2 YYEKEE (reference sequence). V was pared by 2 bases and J by 7 bases, with 18 bases between. The CDR3 consists of 15 residues. This chain's CDR3 is CASSFPTQSKATQYF. The CDR3 DNA follows: TGTGCCAGCAGCTTTCCAACCCAGAGCAAAGCGACCCAGTACTTC.

This chain's CDR3 is CASDQQGNYGYTF. The CDR3 DNA reads TGTGCCAGCGATCAACAGGGGAACTATGGCTACACCTTC. The chain couples TRBV2 to TRBJ1-2, with TRBD1 matching over 7 bases. J lost 2 bases, V lost 8 bases, and 5 bases had no gene match. Germline lookup yields CDR1 SNHLY and CDR2 FYNNEI. This CDR3 has 13 amino acids.

The J gene is TRBJ1-1, the V gene TRBV30; 10 nucleotides match TRBD1. Trimming at V came to 4 bases and at J to 5 bases, leaving 7 bases not matched to a gene. The CDR3 covers 14 residues. Germline V gene sequence: CDR1 GTSNPN, CDR2 SVGIG (reference sequence). The DNA of the CDR3 is TGTGCCTGGATAGGACAGGGGGTAAGGACTGAAGCTTTCTTT. Protein: CAWIGQGVRTEAFF.

This chain uses TRBV15 with TRBJ2-3; perhaps TRBD2 as D (6 bases). Trimming stripped 0 bases from V and 2 bases from J, with 15 bases between. The CDR3 is 17 residues long. Germline CDR1 is LNHNV and CDR2 is YYDKDF (reference sequence). In nucleotides, the CDR3 is TGTGCCACCAGCAGAGAACCGGGACTCTTCCTCACAGATACGCAGTATTTT. Protein: CATSREPGLFLTDTQYF.

This rearrangement joins TRBV5-1 to TRBJ1-5; 7 bases fit TRBD1. V was clipped by 1 base and J by 15 bases; unmatched bases: 10. The CDR3 contains 13 residues. Per the germline V gene, CDR1 is SGHRS and CDR2 is YFSETQ. The CDR3 reads CASSLQPGQPTHF. The CDR3 bases are TGCGCCAGCAGCTTGCAACCGGGACAGCCAACGCATTTT.

The chain combines TRBV30 with TRBJ2-5; no reliable D call. This CDR3 spans 11 amino acids. CDR1 and CDR2 from the germline V gene are GTSNPN and SVGIG (reference sequence). V was trimmed by 0 bases and J by 9 bases, leaving 8 bases between them. The CDR3 nucleotides read TGTGCCTGGAGTGTGTCAGATCCCCAGTACTTC. This codes for CAWSVSDPQYF.

The rearrangement joins TRBV20-1 to TRBJ2-1, with 12 bases lining up with TRBD2. V shed 1 base and J 6 bases; nucleotides not matched to a gene: 7. Germline-derived CDR1 and CDR2 are DFQATT and SNEGSKA (reference sequence). This CDR3 is 16 amino acids long. The CDR3 DNA is TGCAGTGCTAGAGGCGCTCCTAGCGGGAGGGGCAATGAGCAGTTCTTC. Translation: CSARGAPSGRGNEQFF.

The chain has TRBV12-3 or TRBV12-4 and TRBJ1-1; D remains unclear. This CDR3 has 13 amino acids. The V end lost 5 bases, the J end lost 1 base, and 8 bases lay between the germline ends. This CDR3 is CASSRYENTEAFF. CDR3 DNA sequence: TGTGCCAGCAGTAGGTACGAGAACACTGAAGCTTTCTTT.

For this clonotype: One junction end disagrees with the germline gene, perhaps due to a read error. This rearrangement joins TRBV7-2 to TRBJ2-1, with 9 positions matching TRBD2. The CDR3 consists of 12 residues. Germline loops: CDR1 SGHTA, CDR2 FQGNSA. CDR3 coding DNA: TGTGCCAGCAGCGCTCAGGCGGGAGGGCCGGTCTTC. Its protein product is CASSAQAGGPVF.

The chain recombines TRBV2 with TRBJ2-7; TRBD2 matches at 14 bases. CDR1 and CDR2 (germline): SNHLY, FYNNEI. J lost 4 bases, V lost 10 bases, and 21 bases had no gene match. The CDR3 totals 19 residues. CDR3 amino acids: CATTSRGQGTSGSWYEQYF. The CDR3 region has the DNA TGTGCCACGACTTCCCGGGGACAGGGGACTAGCGGGAGCTGGTACGAGCAGTACTTC.

This chain connects TRBV3-1 to TRBJ2-7; D gene uncertain. V dropped 0 bases and J dropped 2 bases, with 11 bases sitting between them. The length of the CDR3 is 15 residues. Per the germline V gene, CDR1 is LGHDT and CDR2 is YNNKEL (reference sequence). The CDR3 DNA reads as TGTGCCAGCAGCCAAGATGTTAGGAAGGCCTACGAGCAGTACTTC. Residues: CASSQDVRKAYEQYF.

The rearrangement uses TRBV6-1 and TRBJ2-2, with D hard to call. This CDR3 region has 14 residues. Germline loops: CDR1 MNHNS, CDR2 SASEGT. The ends were cut back, 6 bases at V and 1 base at J, with 9 bases in the middle. The CDR3 DNA reads TGTGCCAGCAGGGAAATTAGGAACACCGGGGAGCTGTTTTTT. Amino acids: CASREIRNTGELFF.

This clonotype occurred once. The rearrangement uses TRBV14 and TRBJ2-7; 9 bases map to TRBD1. Per germline, CDR1 SGHDN and CDR2 FVKESK. Losses at the gene ends were 4 bases for V and 1 base for J; bases not matched to a gene: 5. The CDR3 length is 15 residues. In DNA form, the CDR3 reads TGTGCCAGCAGCCCCGGGACAGGGACATCCTACGAGCAGTACTTC. Its translation is CASSPGTGTSYEQYF.

V is TRBV3-1 and J is TRBJ1-1; D ambiguous. Germline CDR1 is LGHDT and CDR2 is YNNKEL (reference sequence). The CDR3 has 14 residues. V lost 4 bases and J 1 base, leaving 10 bases between the germline ends. In nucleotides, the CDR3 is TGTGCCAGCAGCCCTGACATAACGAACACTGAAGCTTTCTTT. It translates to CASSPDITNTEAFF.

The CDR3 region is CASSLDLAEVREQFF. The CDR3 DNA sequence: TGTGCCAGCAGCTTAGACCTAGCGGAGGTACGGGAGCAGTTCTTC. The chain recombines TRBV7-2 with TRBJ2-1; 7 nucleotides line up with TRBD2. Germline V gene lookup returns CDR1 SGHTA and CDR2 FQGNSA. The V gene end was trimmed by 1 base and the J gene end by 10 bases; junction bases not matched to a gene: 10. This CDR3 spans 15 amino acids. The whole variable domain, filled in from reference TRBV7-2 and TRBJ2-1, reads GAGVSQSPSNKVTEKGKDVELRCDPISGHTALYWYRQSLGQGLEFLIYFQGNSAPDKSGLPSDRFSAERTGGSVSTLTIQRTQQEDSAVYLCASSLDLAEVREQFFGPGTRLTVL.

The genes are TRBV29-1 and TRBJ1-2; D may be TRBD1 (5 bases). Trimming stripped 7 bases from V and 8 bases from J, with 14 bases between. CDR1 SQVTM and CDR2 ANQGSEA come from the germline V gene. This CDR3 is 11 amino acids long. The CDR3 DNA sequence: TGCAGCGCTCGCGGGGGGGACGGCTACACCTTC. This translates into CSARGGDGYTF.

V gene TRBV7-9 combines with J gene TRBJ2-7; 10 bases agree with TRBD2. This CDR3 comprises 15 residues. Germline trimming cut 1 base from V and 5 bases from J; bases unmatched to any gene: 5. In germline, CDR1 is SEHNR, CDR2 FQNEAQ (reference sequence). The CDR3 coding sequence is TGTGCCAGCAGCTTAGGTAGCGGGAGGAGCGACGAGCAGTACTTC. It is translated as CASSLGSGRSDEQYF.

The genes are TRBV30 and TRBJ1-1; D remains ambiguous. Trimming stripped 3 bases from V and 6 bases from J, with 8 bases between. The germline V gene encodes CDR1 GTSNPN and CDR2 SVGIG (reference sequence). This CDR3 spans 11 amino acids. The CDR3 DNA sequence: TGTGCCTGGAGGATTATCGCTGAAGCTTTCTTT. It yields the protein CAWRIIAEAFF.

The chain carries TRBV28 and TRBJ2-5; possible D gene TRBD1, 5 bases. The germline V gene has CDR1 MDHEN and CDR2 SYDVKM. The V end was cut by 4 bases, the J end by 1 base, with 13 bases between. CDR3 length: 15 residues. The CDR3 protein is CASSSPGGAQETQYF. In DNA, the CDR3 is TGTGCCAGCAGTTCACCGGGTGGGGCCCAAGAGACCCAGTACTTC.

The chain links TRBV9 to TRBJ2-1, with 12 bases aligning to TRBD2. V lost 4 bases to trimming and J lost 9 bases; unmatched junction nucleotides: 5. CDR1 and CDR2 from the germline V gene are SGDLS and YYNGEE. This CDR3 spans 14 amino acids. The chain's CDR3 is CASSRLAGVGEQFF. The CDR3 region has the DNA TGTGCCAGCAGCAGACTAGCGGGGGTTGGTGAGCAGTTCTTC.

This chain links TRBV30 with TRBJ2-7; 8 bases align to TRBD1. After removal of 3 bases from V and 6 bases from J, the junction contained 7 bases not matched to a gene. Germline V gene sequence: CDR1 GTSNPN, CDR2 SVGIG (reference sequence). The CDR3 consists of 13 residues. Here the CDR3 reads CAWSRSRGREQYF. DNA for the CDR3: TGTGCCTGGAGCAGAAGCAGGGGGCGCGAGCAGTACTTC.

The genes are TRBV14 and TRBJ1-2, with 10 bases matching TRBD1. V dropped 2 bases and J dropped 8; count of bases not matched to a gene: 5. Looked up from germline, CDR1 is SGHDN and CDR2 is FVKESK. This CDR3 spans 14 amino acids. As DNA, the CDR3 is TGTGCCAGCAGCCAACCCGGGACAGGGGAAGGCTACACCTTC. Protein product: CASSQPGTGEGYTF.

The V and J genes are TRBV20-1 and TRBJ2-1; 12 positions match TRBD2. Per the germline V gene, CDR1 is DFQATT and CDR2 is SNEGSKA (reference sequence). The junction had 9 bases not matched to a gene; V was cut back by 8 bases and J by 1 base. The CDR3 sequence is 16 residues long. In DNA, the CDR3 is TGCAGTCTCTTCACCCTAGCGGGAGGGTCCTACAATGAGCAGTTCTTC. Translation: CSLFTLAGGSYNEQFF.